This T cell receptor beta chain is from a study of T cell responses to AZD1222 COVID-19 vaccine. Germline CDR1 and CDR2: MNHEY and SMNVEV (reference sequence). V was pared by 2 bases and J by 0 bases, with 11 bases between. CDR3 length: 17 residues. Using immunoSEQ multiplex PCR, the repertoire was profiled, and TCRdb retains in-frame clones only, with some absent. The sample consists of 95,000 to 150,000 clones, 80% to 90% of them appearing once. The sequenced sample was peripheral blood, obtained on day 0 of AZD1222 vaccination. This receptor was identified in an adult in good health. V and J are TRBV27 and TRBJ2-6, with D tentatively TRBD1 or TRBD2 (5 bases each). CDR3 amino acids: CASSLGGRLSGANVLTF. The DNA of the CDR3 is TGTGCCAGCAGTTTAGGGGGTCGTCTCTCTGGGGCCAACGTCCTGACTTTC.